This TCR beta chain was identified during a study of blood T cell repertoires in COVID-19. Looking at the study overall: The United States, Italy and Spain were the sources of the acute and convalescent COVID-19 samples.

How the authors handled the data: Cell counts per sample came from amplifying reference gene primers. The repertoire was sequenced with immunoSEQ multiplex PCR; TCRdb's copy has only in-frame clones and lacks some. V and J calls and clone size are given by that table; D and trimming were obtained from the DNA. The sample has 100,000 to 120,000 clones, 75% to 80% seen once. The CDR3 extends over 15 amino acids. Germline V gene data show CDR1 as SGHRS and CDR2 as YFSETQ. Trimming took 4 bases from V and 1 from J; bases not matched to a gene: 3. The receptor was derived from a woman of 80 years or more with active or convalescent COVID-19. V gene TRBV5-1 combines with J gene TRBJ2-3; 10 bases agree with TRBD2. The sequenced material came from peripheral blood. The CDR3 is CASSRSGRGTDTQYF. The DNA of the CDR3 is TGCGCCAGCAGCAGGAGCGGGAGGGGCACAGATACGCAGTATTTT. Full variable domain (remainder filled in from reference TRBV5-1 and TRBJ2-3): KAGVTQTPRYLIKTRGQQVTLSCSPISGHRSVSWYQQTPGQGLQFLFEYFSETQRNKGNFPGRFSGRQFSNSRSEMNVSTLELGDSALYLCASSRSGRGTDTQYFGPGTRLTVL.